A selection of T cell receptor beta chains follows, all from one sample in a study of shared clonotypes between healthy human individuals. Assay used: immunoSEQ multiplex PCR; TCRdb lists only in-frame clones, some missing. The sample shows approximately 2.5 million clones, under 95% of them seen only once. Sample: naive CD4+ T cells from PBMCs. These receptors all come from a man younger than 35 in good health. Some clones in this sample may be carry-over from other donors' samples. Both conserved end residues are part of each CDR3. A D gene is named only where the DNA matches it firmly. Not all rows give a size; the values are once, few, many and, for expanded clones, a class.

CDR3nt: TGTGCCAGCAGTAGCAGGGCCGAGCAGTACTTC; CDR3aa: CASSSRAEQYF; abundance: NA; v_gene: TRBV14; d_gene: NA; j_gene: TRBJ2-7
CDR3nt: TGTGCCAGCGTTATACCGGGAGCCAAAAACATTCAGTACTTC; CDR3aa: CASVIPGAKNIQYF; abundance: NA; v_gene: TRBV6-1; d_gene: NA; j_gene: TRBJ2-4
CDR3nt: TGCGCCAGCAGCATGGACAGCACAAGCGGGGAGACCCAGTACTTC; CDR3aa: CASSMDSTSGETQYF; abundance: NA; v_gene: TRBV5-1; d_gene: NA; j_gene: TRBJ2-5
CDR3nt: TGTGCCAGCTCACCACCGGGACCAACCAATGAGCAGTTCTTC; CDR3aa: CASSPPGPTNEQFF; abundance: NA; v_gene: TRBV18; d_gene: NA; j_gene: TRBJ2-1
CDR3nt: TGTGCCAGCAACCAGGGTAGCGGGGAGCTGTTTTTT; CDR3aa: CASNQGSGELFF; abundance: NA; v_gene: TRBV27; d_gene: NA; j_gene: TRBJ2-2
CDR3nt: TGTGCCAGCAGCCTTAGGGGGGGCCGGACAGGGAATCAGCCCCAGCATTTT; CDR3aa: CASSLRGGRTGNQPQHF; abundance: NA; v_gene: TRBV2; d_gene: TRBD1; j_gene: TRBJ1-5
CDR3nt: TGTGCCAGTAAGAGGGCTAGCGGGAGCTACGAGCAGTACTTC; CDR3aa: CASKRASGSYEQYF; abundance: NA; v_gene: TRBV19; d_gene: TRBD2; j_gene: TRBJ2-7
CDR3nt: TGTGCCATCCCCCGGGACGGGACCGACAATGAGCAGTTCTTC; CDR3aa: CAIPRDGTDNEQFF; abundance: NA; v_gene: TRBV5-4; d_gene: NA; j_gene: TRBJ2-1
CDR3nt: TGTGCCAGCAGTTCGCAGGGGGCATCTGGGGCCAACGTCCTGACTTTC; CDR3aa: CASSSQGASGANVLTF; abundance: NA; v_gene: TRBV6-5; d_gene: TRBD1; j_gene: TRBJ2-6
CDR3nt: TGTGCCAGCAGACTTTCCCGTCCTCGGGGAGGGCCGGTGGGGTTCTTC; CDR3aa: CASRLSRPRGGPVGFF; abundance: NA; v_gene: TRBV6-9; d_gene: TRBD2; j_gene: TRBJ2-1
CDR3nt: TGTGCCAGCACCCTGGCGGGGACAGGGGAGGTGGAGACCCAGTACTTC; CDR3aa: CASTLAGTGEVETQYF; abundance: NA; v_gene: TRBV5-6; d_gene: TRBD1; j_gene: TRBJ2-5
CDR3nt: TGTGCCAGCAGCTCCACCACAGGGTCCTACGAGCAGTACTTC; CDR3aa: CASSSTTGSYEQYF; abundance: NA; v_gene: TRBV11-2; d_gene: NA; j_gene: TRBJ2-7
CDR3nt: TGTGCCAGCAGCCAAGGGGTAGTGGACACTGAAGCTTTCTTT; CDR3aa: CASSQGVVDTEAFF; abundance: NA; v_gene: TRBV14; d_gene: NA; j_gene: TRBJ1-1
CDR3nt: TGCAGCGTTGCAATACGAGGTCCCGAAGCTTTCTTT; CDR3aa: CSVAIRGPEAFF; abundance: NA; v_gene: TRBV29-1; d_gene: NA; j_gene: TRBJ1-1
CDR3nt: TGCGCCAGCAGCTTGGCCAACGGGCGGGGGGATACGCAGTATTTT; CDR3aa: CASSLANGRGDTQYF; abundance: NA; v_gene: TRBV5-1; d_gene: TRBD2; j_gene: TRBJ2-3
CDR3nt: TGTGCAGGACAGGCAGGAGTAAACTATGGCTACACCTTC; CDR3aa: CAGQAGVNYGYTF; abundance: NA; v_gene: TRBV2; d_gene: TRBD1; j_gene: TRBJ1-2
CDR3nt: TGCAGCGTTGAAGGTTCTCGAGAATTCAGCACAGATACGCAGTATTTT; CDR3aa: CSVEGSREFSTDTQYF; abundance: NA; v_gene: TRBV29-1; d_gene: NA; j_gene: TRBJ2-3
CDR3nt: TGTGCCAGCTCACCGATGACGGAGATCTCTAACTATGGCTACACCTTC; CDR3aa: CASSPMTEISNYGYTF; abundance: once; v_gene: TRBV18; d_gene: NA; j_gene: TRBJ1-2
CDR3nt: TGTGCCAGCAGCCAAGTGGGCTACAATGAGCAGTTCTTC; CDR3aa: CASSQVGYNEQFF; abundance: once; v_gene: TRBV14; d_gene: NA; j_gene: TRBJ2-1
CDR3nt: TGTGCCAGCAGCTACTCCAAGAACACTGAAGCTTTCTTT; CDR3aa: CASSYSKNTEAFF; abundance: few; v_gene: TRBV7-3; d_gene: NA; j_gene: TRBJ1-1
CDR3nt: TGCGCCAGCAGGGGGACAGGGGGCGGCACTGAAGCTTTCTTT; CDR3aa: CASRGTGGGTEAFF; abundance: NA; v_gene: TRBV10-2; d_gene: TRBD1; j_gene: TRBJ1-1
CDR3nt: TGTGCCAGTAGTATTGTTTCTGGACAGGGGACCGAGCAGTACTTC; CDR3aa: CASSIVSGQGTEQYF; abundance: NA; v_gene: TRBV19; d_gene: TRBD1; j_gene: TRBJ2-7
CDR3nt: TGTGCCAGCAGCTGGGACAGGGTCAGCGAGCAGTACTTC; CDR3aa: CASSWDRVSEQYF; abundance: once; v_gene: TRBV7-2; d_gene: TRBD1; j_gene: TRBJ2-7
CDR3nt: TGTGCCAGCAGCTTGTTTTCAGGGGGCCCAGCCAAAAACATTCAGTACTTC; CDR3aa: CASSLFSGGPAKNIQYF; abundance: NA; v_gene: TRBV5-4; d_gene: TRBD1; j_gene: TRBJ2-4
CDR3nt: TGTGCCAGCAGTTTTCTCGGGGGAGTGAACTATGGCTACACCTTC; CDR3aa: CASSFLGGVNYGYTF; abundance: NA; v_gene: TRBV28; d_gene: NA; j_gene: TRBJ1-2
CDR3nt: TGTGCCAGCAGTTACTCTGGCAGGGGGTGGGAGCAGTACTTC; CDR3aa: CASSYSGRGWEQYF; abundance: NA; v_gene: TRBV6-5; d_gene: TRBD1; j_gene: TRBJ2-7
CDR3nt: TGCGCCAGCAGCTACGGGACAGCGAACACCGGGGAGCTGTTTTTT; CDR3aa: CASSYGTANTGELFF; abundance: once; v_gene: TRBV5-1; d_gene: TRBD1; j_gene: TRBJ2-2
CDR3nt: TGTGCCAGCTCCCTTGCCGCTAGCCAATCCTACAATGAGCAGTTCTTC; CDR3aa: CASSLAASQSYNEQFF; abundance: NA; v_gene: TRBV7-2; d_gene: NA; j_gene: TRBJ2-1
CDR3nt: TGTGCCAGCAGTTTATCTACGGTGCCCGAGGGACCTCCTATGAACACTGAAGCTTTCTTT; CDR3aa: CASSLSTVPEGPPMNTEAFF; abundance: NA; v_gene: TRBV28; d_gene: NA; j_gene: TRBJ1-1